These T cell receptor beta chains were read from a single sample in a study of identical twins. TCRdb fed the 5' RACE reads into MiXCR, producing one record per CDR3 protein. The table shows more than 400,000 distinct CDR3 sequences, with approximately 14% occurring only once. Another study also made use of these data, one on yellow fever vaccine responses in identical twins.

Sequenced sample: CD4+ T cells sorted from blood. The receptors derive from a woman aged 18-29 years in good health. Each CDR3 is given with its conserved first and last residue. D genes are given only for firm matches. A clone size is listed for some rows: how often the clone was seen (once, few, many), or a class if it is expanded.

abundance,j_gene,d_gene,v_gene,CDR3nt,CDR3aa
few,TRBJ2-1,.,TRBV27,TGTGCCAGCAAGGGGCAGAGCTCCTACAATGAGCAGTTCTTC,CASKGQSSYNEQFF
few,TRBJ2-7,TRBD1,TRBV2,TGTGCCAGCCTGCTGGGACAGGGTTTCTCCTACGAGCAGTACTTC,CASLLGQGFSYEQYF
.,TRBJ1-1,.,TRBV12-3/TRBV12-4,TGTGCCAGCAGTTTTCGCCTGGGCCCGAACACTGAAGCTTTCTTT,CASSFRLGPNTEAFF
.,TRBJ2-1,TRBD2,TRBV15,TGTGCCACCAGCCCTATTGGGGGACTACCGCGGAATGAGCAGTTCTTC,CATSPIGGLPRNEQFF
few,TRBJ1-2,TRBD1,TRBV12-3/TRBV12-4,TGTGCCAGCAGCCGACAGGGTGATAACTATGGCTACACCTTC,CASSRQGDNYGYTF
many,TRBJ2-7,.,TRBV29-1,TGCAGCGTCTACCGAGCCGGGACCGATCCATACGAGCAGTACTTC,CSVYRAGTDPYEQYF
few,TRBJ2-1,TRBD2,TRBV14,TGTGCCAGCAGCCATAATAGCGGGAGGAAGCGATTAGATGAGCAGTTCTTC,CASSHNSGRKRLDEQFF
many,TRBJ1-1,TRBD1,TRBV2,TGTGCCAGAGGACAGGGAAACACTGAAGCTTTCTTT,CARGQGNTEAFF
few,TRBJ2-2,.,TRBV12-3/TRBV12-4,TGTGCCAGCAGTTTAGGGCTTGGGATCGGGGAGCTGTTTTTT,CASSLGLGIGELFF
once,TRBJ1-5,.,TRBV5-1,TGCGCCAGCAGCTTGGGGCAGGGTCAAGACCTAAATCAGCCCCAGCATTTT,CASSLGQGQDLNQPQHF
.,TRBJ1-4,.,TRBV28,TGTGCCAGCAGAGGGACTCCTGGAGGACTGTTTTTT,CASRGTPGGLFF
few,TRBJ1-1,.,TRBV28,TGTGCCAGCAGTTCACCAGGGTATCCAGAAAGCACTGAAGCTTTCTTT,CASSSPGYPESTEAFF
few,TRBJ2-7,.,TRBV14,TGTGCCAGCAGTACCTTTAAGGATTACGAGCAGTACTTC,CASSTFKDYEQYF
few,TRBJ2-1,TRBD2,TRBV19,TGTGCCAGTAGGGCCAGCGGGAGCCTAACGGGCAATGAGCAGTTCTTC,CASRASGSLTGNEQFF
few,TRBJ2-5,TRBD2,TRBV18,TGTGCCAGCTCACCTTTCCACCCCGGGACTAGCGGGAGAGAGACCCAGTACTTC,CASSPFHPGTSGRETQYF
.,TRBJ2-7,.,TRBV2,TGTGCCAGCAGGGGGACGGTATCCTACGAGCAGTACTTC,CASRGTVSYEQYF
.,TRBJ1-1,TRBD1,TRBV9,TGTGCCAGCAGTGCGACAGGGTTGACTGAAGCTTTCTTT,CASSATGLTEAFF
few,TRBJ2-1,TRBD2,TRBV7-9,TGTGCCAGCAGCCGAGGCGGACTAGCGGGTTCACATGAGCAGTTCTTC,CASSRGGLAGSHEQFF
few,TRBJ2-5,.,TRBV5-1,TGCGCCAGCAGCCGGGGGCAGGGGATTGGAGAGACCCAGTACTTC,CASSRGQGIGETQYF
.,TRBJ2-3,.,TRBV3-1,TGTGCCAGCAGCCCACGACTAATAGGGTTGAGTGATACGCAGTATTTT,CASSPRLIGLSDTQYF